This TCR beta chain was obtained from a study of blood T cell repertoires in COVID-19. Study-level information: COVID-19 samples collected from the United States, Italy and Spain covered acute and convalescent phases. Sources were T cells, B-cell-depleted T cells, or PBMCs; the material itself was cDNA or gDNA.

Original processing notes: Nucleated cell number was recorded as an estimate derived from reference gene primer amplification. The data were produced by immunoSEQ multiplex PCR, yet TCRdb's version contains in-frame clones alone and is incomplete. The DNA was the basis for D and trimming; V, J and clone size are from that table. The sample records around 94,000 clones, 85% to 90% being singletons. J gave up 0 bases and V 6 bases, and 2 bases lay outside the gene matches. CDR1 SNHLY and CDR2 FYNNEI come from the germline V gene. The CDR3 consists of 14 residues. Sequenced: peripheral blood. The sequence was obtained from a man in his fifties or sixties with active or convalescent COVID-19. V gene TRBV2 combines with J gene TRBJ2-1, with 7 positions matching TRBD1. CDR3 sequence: CASSRDSSYNEQFF. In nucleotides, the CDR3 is TGTGCCAGCAGCCGGGACAGCTCCTACAATGAGCAGTTCTTC. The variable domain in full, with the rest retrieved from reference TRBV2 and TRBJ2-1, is EPEVTQTPSHQVTQMGQEVILRCVPISNHLYFYWYRQILGQKVEFLVSFYNNEISEKSEIFDDQFSVERPDGSNFTLKIRSTKLEDSAMYFCASSRDSSYNEQFFGPGTRLTVL.